Sequencing of this TCR beta chain was carried out in a study of metastatic and nonmetastatic thyroid tumors. The wider study: Samples came from malignant and benign thyroid patients, and repertoires were compared across blood and tumor or nodule tissue.

Original data processing: The study took CDR3 differences across clinicopathological groups and made a distant-metastasis classifier for papillary thyroid cancer from them. From the PCR reads, TCRdb re-called clones with MiXCR. Here the V and J calls rest on TCRdb's processing, not on the authors' analysis. The sample lists about 40,000 clones, approximately 16% occurring once. CDR3 size: 18 residues. Germline-derived CDR1 and CDR2 are SGHAT and FQNNGV. Before thyroid surgery, none of the patients had received any treatment. To note about this clone: A junction boundary mismatches the germline segment, possibly from a read error.

This TCR derives from a female donor with papillary thyroid cancer or a benign thyroid nodule (not recorded which). Some clones in this sample may be carry-over from other donors' samples. The chain uses TRBV11-2 and TRBJ2-1; possibly TRBD1 or TRBD2 for D (5 bases each). The sample was blood. CDR3 protein: CASSPQGVTGWSYNDQFF. The CDR3, as DNA: TGTGCCAGCAGCCCTCAGGGTGTGACGGGATGGTCCTACAATGATCAGTTCTTC.